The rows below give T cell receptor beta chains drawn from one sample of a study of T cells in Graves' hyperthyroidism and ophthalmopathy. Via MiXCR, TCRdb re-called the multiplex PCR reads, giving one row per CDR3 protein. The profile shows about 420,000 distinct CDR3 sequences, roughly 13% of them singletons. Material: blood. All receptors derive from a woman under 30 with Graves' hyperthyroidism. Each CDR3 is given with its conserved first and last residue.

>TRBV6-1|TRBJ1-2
CASSAGRVLLGYTF
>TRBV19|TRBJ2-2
CALAAAGTGELFF
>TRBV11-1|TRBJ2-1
CASSSLGASGTYNEQFF
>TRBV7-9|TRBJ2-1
CASSLDRRSPYNEQFF
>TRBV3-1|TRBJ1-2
CASSRWDREDGYTF
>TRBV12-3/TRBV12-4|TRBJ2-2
CASSPYTGATGELFF
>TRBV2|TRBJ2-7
CASSEHPSYEQYF
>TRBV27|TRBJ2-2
CASSSGLANTGELFF
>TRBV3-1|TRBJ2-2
CASSVTGANTGELFF
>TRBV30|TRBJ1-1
CAWSPGQTHLNTEAFF
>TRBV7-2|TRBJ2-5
CASSSEGETQYF
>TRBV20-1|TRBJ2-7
CSAGRASYEQYF
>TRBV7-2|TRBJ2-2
CASSLVAMSTGELFF
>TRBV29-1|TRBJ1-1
CSVEVGGGGTEAFF
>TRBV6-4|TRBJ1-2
CASSDPSLDRGHYGYTF
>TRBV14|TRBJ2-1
CASSGRTWGYNEQFF
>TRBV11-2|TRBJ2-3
CASSLTVGTSGMWDTQYF
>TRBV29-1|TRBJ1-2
CSVAGSDYGYTF
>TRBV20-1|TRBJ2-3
CSARDRQGNTDTQYF
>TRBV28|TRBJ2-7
CASSRENNSGWYEQYF
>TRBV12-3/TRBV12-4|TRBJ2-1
CASILGQAGNEQFF
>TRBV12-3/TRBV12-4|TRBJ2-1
CASSLVVGMRGEQFF
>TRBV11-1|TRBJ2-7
CASSIEQGRFGNEQYF
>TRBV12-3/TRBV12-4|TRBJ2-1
CASSVRGLSYNEQFF
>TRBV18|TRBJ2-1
CASSPPTANEQFF
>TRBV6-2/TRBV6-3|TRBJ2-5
CASNTGTGQETQYF
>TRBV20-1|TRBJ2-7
CSAQRVGESYEQYF
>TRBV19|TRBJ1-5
CASSIQDSRNQPQHF
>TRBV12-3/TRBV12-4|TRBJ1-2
CASSLAQGAHYGYTF
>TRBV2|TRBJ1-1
CASSERERISRAFF
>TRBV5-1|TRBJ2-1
CASSLWPSGEQFF
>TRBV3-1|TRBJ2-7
CASSQYLAGENEQYF
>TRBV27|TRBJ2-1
CASSPRGAGVYNEQFF
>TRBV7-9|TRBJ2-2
CASSKEGQLTGELFF
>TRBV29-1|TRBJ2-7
CSVERTSGSIYEQYF
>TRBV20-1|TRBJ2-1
CSARYRGPYNEQFF
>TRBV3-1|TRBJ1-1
CASSPGAESTEAFF
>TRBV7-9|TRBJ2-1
CASSLGLTYNEQFF
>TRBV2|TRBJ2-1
CASSAQLAGAGNEQFF
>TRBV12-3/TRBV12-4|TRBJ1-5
CASSRDRGDQPQHF
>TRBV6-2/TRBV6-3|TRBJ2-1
CASRFIAGVGDEQFF